The following is a T cell receptor (beta chain) sequence with its context. Its antigen is unknown. The sample comes from a study of T cell responses to AZD1222 COVID-19 vaccine. Study context: Both about-4-week and about-12-week second-dose recipients were combined. Regarding the study as a whole: Regions 160-218 and 743-854 held dominance among vaccine-associated CD4 TCRs, which spanned spike. Clonal diversity was possibly underestimated, and white British individuals and females predominated among donors.

V lost 4 bases to trimming and J lost 3 bases, with 15 bases between them. This CDR3 contains 14 residues. In germline, CDR1 is SQVTM, CDR2 ANQGSEA. The table came from immunoSEQ multiplex PCR; TCRdb's copy has only in-frame clones and leaves some out. Here the sample spans 100,000 or so clones, about 89% being singletons. V and J are TRBV29-1 and TRBJ2-5; D is perhaps TRBD2 (6 bases). Sequencing used peripheral blood, obtained on day 0 of AZD1222 vaccination. The TCR was taken from an adult in good health. The CDR3 DNA sequence: TGCAGCGTTGGGGTCCTGGGGGGTGAAGAGACCCAGTACTTC. It yields the protein CSVGVLGGEETQYF.